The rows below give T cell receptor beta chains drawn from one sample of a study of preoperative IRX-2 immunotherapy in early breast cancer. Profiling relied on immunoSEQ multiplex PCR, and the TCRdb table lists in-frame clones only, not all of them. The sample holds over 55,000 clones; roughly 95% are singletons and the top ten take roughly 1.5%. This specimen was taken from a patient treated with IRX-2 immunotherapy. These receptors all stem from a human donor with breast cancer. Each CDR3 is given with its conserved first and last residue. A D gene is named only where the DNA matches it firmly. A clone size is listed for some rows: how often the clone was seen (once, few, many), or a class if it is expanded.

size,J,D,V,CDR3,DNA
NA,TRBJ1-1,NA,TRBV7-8,CASSLVVNTEAFF,TGTGCCAGCAGCTTAGTAGTGAACACTGAAGCTTTCTTT
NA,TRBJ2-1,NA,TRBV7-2,CASSLQGADNEQFF,TGTGCCAGCAGCTTACAGGGAGCGGACAATGAGCAGTTCTTC
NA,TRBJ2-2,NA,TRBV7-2,CASSYRTASTGELFF,TGTGCCAGCAGCTATCGGACAGCTAGCACCGGGGAGCTGTTTTTT
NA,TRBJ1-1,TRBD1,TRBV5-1,CASSLGGTGAGTEAFF,TGCGCCAGCAGCTTGGGGGGTACAGGGGCTGGCACTGAAGCTTTCTTT
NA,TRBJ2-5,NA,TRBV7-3,CASSLGGGGGTQYF,TGTGCCAGCAGCCTTGGCGGAGGTGGGGGGACCCAGTACTTC
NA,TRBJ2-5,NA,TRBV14,CASSQESTVGETQYF,TGTGCCAGCAGCCAAGAAAGTACAGTCGGTGAGACCCAGTACTTC
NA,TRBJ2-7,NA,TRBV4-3,CASSPAGPTYEQYF,TGCGCCAGCAGCCCCGCCGGGCCGACCTACGAGCAGTACTTC
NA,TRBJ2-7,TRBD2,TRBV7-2,CASSMETSGRGEQYF,TGTGCCAGCAGCATGGAGACTAGCGGGAGGGGCGAGCAGTACTTC
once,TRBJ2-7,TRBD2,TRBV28,CASSSDVPGLGLISYEQYF,TGTGCCAGCAGTTCTGACGTCCCGGGACTAGGTCTTATCTCCTACGAGCAGTACTTC
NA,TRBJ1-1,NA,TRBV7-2,CASSFTGSAEAFF,TGTGCCAGCAGCTTTACAGGGTCCGCTGAAGCTTTCTTT
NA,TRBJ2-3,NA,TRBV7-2,CASSLALRTFTDTQYF,TGTGCCAGCAGCTTAGCCCTCCGGACTTTCACAGATACGCAGTATTTT
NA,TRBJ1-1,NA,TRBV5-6,CATSLYWGDGTEAFF,TGTGCCACCAGCTTGTATTGGGGGGACGGCACTGAAGCTTTCTTT
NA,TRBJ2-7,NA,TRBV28,CASSPRLGIYEQYF,TGTGCCAGCAGCCCCCGACTGGGAATCTACGAGCAGTACTTC
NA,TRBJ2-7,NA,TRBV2,CASGGGIPYEQYF,TGTGCCAGCGGAGGGGGGATCCCCTACGAGCAGTACTTC
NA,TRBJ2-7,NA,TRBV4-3,CASSQELPTRYEQYF,TGCGCCAGCAGCCAAGAACTTCCCACCCGGTACGAGCAGTACTTC
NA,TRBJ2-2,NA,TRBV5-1,CASSPPIDTGELFF,TGCGCCAGCAGCCCCCCGATTGACACCGGGGAGCTGTTTTTT
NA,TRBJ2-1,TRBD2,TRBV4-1,CASSPGTSGRNEQFF,TGCGCCAGCAGCCCTGGGACTAGCGGGAGGAATGAGCAGTTCTTC
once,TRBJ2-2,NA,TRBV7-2,CASSFGTLHTGELFF,TGTGCCAGCAGCTTCGGGACTCTCCACACCGGGGAGCTGTTTTTT
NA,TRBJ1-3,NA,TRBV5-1,CASSLGDGSGNTIYF,TGCGCCAGCAGCTTGGGTGATGGCTCTGGAAACACCATATATTTT
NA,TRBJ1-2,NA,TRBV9,CASRRSGIMDYTF,TGTGCCAGCAGGCGGAGTGGGATTATGGACTACACCTTC
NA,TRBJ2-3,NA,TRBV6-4,CASSENLGLHTQYF,TGTGCCAGCAGTGAGAACCTGGGTCTACATACGCAGTATTTT
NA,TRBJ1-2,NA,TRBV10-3,CATPAHDESYGYTF,TGTGCCACCCCCGCCCATGACGAGTCCTATGGCTACACCTTC
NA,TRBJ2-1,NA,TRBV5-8,CASFSGRDNEQFF,TGTGCCAGCTTTAGCGGACGTGACAATGAGCAGTTCTTC
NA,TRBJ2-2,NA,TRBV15,CATSTSLVSGELFF,TGTGCCACCAGCACCAGTCTCGTGTCCGGGGAGCTGTTTTTT
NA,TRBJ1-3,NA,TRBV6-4,CASRGPWGNTIYF,TGTGCCAGCAGGGGGCCCTGGGGAAACACCATATATTTT
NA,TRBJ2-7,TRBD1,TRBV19,CASSRPGQSYEQYF,TGTGCCAGTAGTAGACCGGGACAGAGCTACGAGCAGTACTTC
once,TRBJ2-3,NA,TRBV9,CASSVALDTQYF,TGTGCCAGCAGCGTAGCTTTAGATACGCAGTATTTT
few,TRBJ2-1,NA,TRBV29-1,CSVTTRRDVALNEQFF,TGCAGCGTAACTACGCGCCGGGACGTTGCCCTAAATGAGCAGTTCTTC